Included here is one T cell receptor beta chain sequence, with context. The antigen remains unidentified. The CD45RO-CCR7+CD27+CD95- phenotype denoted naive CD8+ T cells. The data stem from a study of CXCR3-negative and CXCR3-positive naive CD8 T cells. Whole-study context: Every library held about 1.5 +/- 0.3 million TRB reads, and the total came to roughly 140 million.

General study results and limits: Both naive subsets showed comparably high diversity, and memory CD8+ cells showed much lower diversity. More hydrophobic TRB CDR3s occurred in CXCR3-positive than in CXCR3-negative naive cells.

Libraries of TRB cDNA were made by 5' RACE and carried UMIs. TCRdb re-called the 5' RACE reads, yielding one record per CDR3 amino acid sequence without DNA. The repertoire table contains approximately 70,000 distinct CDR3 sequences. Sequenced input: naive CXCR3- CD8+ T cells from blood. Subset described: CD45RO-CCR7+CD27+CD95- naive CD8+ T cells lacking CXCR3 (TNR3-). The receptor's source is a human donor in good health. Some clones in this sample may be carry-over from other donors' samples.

Here the CDR3 reads CASSLAWGTYNEQFF. The chain is built from TRBV7-2 and TRBJ2-1. Germline V gives CDR1 SGHTA, CDR2 FQGNSA. The CDR3 spans 15 residues.